These 10 T cell receptor beta chains were sequenced from one sample in a study of blood T cell repertoires in COVID-19. Profiling relied on immunoSEQ multiplex PCR, and the TCRdb table lists in-frame clones only, not all of them. The table includes a few hundred thousand clones, 65% to 85% detected once. The sample taken for sequencing was peripheral blood. The receptors were gathered from a human donor in a cohort sampled during active COVID-19.

The chain joins TRBV27 to TRBJ1-6, with D unresolved. CDR3 length equals 12 residues. The germline CDR1 and CDR2 sequences are MNHEY and SMNVEV (reference sequence). V lost 2 bases to trimming and J lost 6 bases, with 2 bases between them. CDR3 sequence (DNA): TGTGCCAGCAGTTTACTTAATTCACCCCTCCACTTT. It is translated as CASSLLNSPLHF.

This clone is a singleton in its sample. This rearrangement joins TRBV9 to TRBJ1-5; 8 positions match TRBD1. Losses at the gene ends were 4 bases for V and 4 bases for J; bases not matched to a gene: 7. CDR3 length equals 15 residues. Looked up from germline, CDR1 is SGDLS and CDR2 is YYNGEE. The chain's CDR3 is CASSLGTGENQPQHF. Here the CDR3 DNA reads TGTGCCAGCAGCCTAGGGACAGGAGAAAATCAGCCCCAGCATTTT. Looking up the rest from reference TRBV9 and TRBJ1-5 gives the full variable domain: DSGVTQTPKHLITATGQRVTLRCSPRSGDLSVYWYQQSLDQGLQFLIQYYNGEERAKGNILERFSAQQFPDLHSELNLSSLELGDSALYFCASSLGTGENQPQHFGDGTRLSIL.

The J gene is TRBJ2-3, the V gene TRBV11-3; TRBD1 is a possible D gene (6 bases). The V gene lost 1 base and the J gene lost 4 bases, with 9 bases spanning the gap. Per germline, CDR1 SGHNT and CDR2 YENEEA. The CDR3 has 14 residues. DNA of the CDR3: TGTGCCAGCAGCTTAGGCAGGGGACCAGATACGCAGTATTTT. Its translation is CASSLGRGPDTQYF.

This rearrangement joins TRBV6-5 to TRBJ1-2; weak D call: TRBD1 (5 bases). Trimming removed 2 bases from V and 0 bases from J, with 10 bases in between. The CDR3 sequence is 15 residues long. The germline CDR1 and CDR2 sequences are MNHEY and SVGAGI. In nucleotides, the CDR3 is TGTGCCAGCAGTTACAAGCAGGGCTCTAACTATGGCTACACCTTC. Its protein product is CASSYKQGSNYGYTF.

With respect to this clone: One junction end does not reproduce the germline sequence, and a read error may be involved. This chain joins TRBV7-7 and TRBJ2-3; 11 bases agree with TRBD1. This CDR3 contains 18 residues. Germline CDR1 SSHAT, CDR2 FNYEAQ (reference sequence). CDR3 DNA sequence: TGTGCTAGCAGCTTAGGGTACGGACAGGGGGCAGGCACAGATACGCAGTATTTT. It translates to CASSLGYGQGAGTDTQYF.

CDR3 nucleotides: TGCGCCAGCAGCCAAGTTCGGAGGGCGGGAGATGACGAGCAGTACTTC. It yields the protein CASSQVRRAGDDEQYF. The chain joins TRBV4-1 to TRBJ2-7; 7 bases line up with TRBD2. The germline CDR1 and CDR2 sequences are MGHRA and YSYEKL. CDR3 length: 16 amino acids. Germline trimming cut 1 base from V and 5 bases from J; bases unmatched to any gene: 11.

The chain has TRBV13 and TRBJ1-1; D may be TRBD1 (5 bases). The V gene's germline CDR1 is PRHDT and CDR2 FYEKMQ (reference sequence). CDR3 length equals 14 residues. V was shortened by 3 bases and J by 4 bases, with 12 bases between the two germline ends. CDR3 amino acids: CASSFRASVTEAFF. CDR3 in DNA: TGTGCCAGCAGCTTCAGGGCCTCGGTCACTGAAGCTTTCTTT. Looking up the rest from reference TRBV13 and TRBJ1-1 gives the full variable domain: AAGVIQSPRHLIKEKRETATLKCYPIPRHDTVYWYQQGPGQDPQFLISFYEKMQSDKGSIPDRFSAQQFSDYHSELNMSSLELGDSALYFCASSFRASVTEAFFGQGTRLTVV.

J is TRBJ1-5 and V is TRBV28; 10 bases match TRBD1. The CDR3 is made up of 15 amino acids. J was trimmed by 5 bases and V by 4 bases; bases with no gene match: 5. Germline V gives CDR1 MDHEN, CDR2 SYDVKM. CDR3 residues: CASSSGDRGDQPQHF. The DNA of the CDR3 is TGTGCCAGCAGTTCCGGGGACAGGGGTGATCAGCCCCAGCATTTT. Full variable domain (remainder filled in from reference TRBV28 and TRBJ1-5): DVKVTQSSRYLVKRTGEKVFLECVQDMDHENMFWYRQDPGLGLRLIYFSYDVKMKEKGDIPEGYSVSREKKERFSLILESASTNQTSMYLCASSSGDRGDQPQHFGDGTRLSIL.

In this sample, this clone turned up once. The V call is TRBV6-2 or TRBV6-3, the J call TRBJ1-5; 7 positions match TRBD1. Germline values: CDR1 MNHEY, CDR2 SVGEGT. The length of the CDR3 is 16 residues. V gave up 4 bases and J gave up 4 bases; unmatched junction bases: 10. CDR3 in DNA: TGTGCCAGCAGTTTCCATTTGGACAGGCCTAATCAGCCCCAGCATTTT. This encodes CASSFHLDRPNQPQHF.

The sample holds one count of this clone. The chain employs TRBV10-3 and TRBJ2-3; 14 bases fit TRBD2. V lost 0 bases and J lost 3; bases outside the gene matches: 8. Germline V gene lookup returns CDR1 ENHRY and CDR2 SYGVKD. The CDR3 is made up of 19 amino acids. The DNA for the CDR3 is TGTGCCATCAGTGAGTCCCAGGTGGGACTAGCGGGAGTGACAGATACGCAGTATTTT. Encoded protein: CAISESQVGLAGVTDTQYF.